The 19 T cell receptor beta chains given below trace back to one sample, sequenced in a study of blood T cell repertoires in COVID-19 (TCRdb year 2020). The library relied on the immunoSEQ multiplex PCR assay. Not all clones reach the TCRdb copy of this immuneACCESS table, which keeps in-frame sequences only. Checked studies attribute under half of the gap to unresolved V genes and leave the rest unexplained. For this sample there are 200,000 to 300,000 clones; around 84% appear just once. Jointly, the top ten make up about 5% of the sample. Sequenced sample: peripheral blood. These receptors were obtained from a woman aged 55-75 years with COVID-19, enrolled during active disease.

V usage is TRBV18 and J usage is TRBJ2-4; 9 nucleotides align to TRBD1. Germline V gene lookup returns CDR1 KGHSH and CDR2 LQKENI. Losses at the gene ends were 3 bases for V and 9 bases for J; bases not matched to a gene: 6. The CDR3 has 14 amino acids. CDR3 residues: CASSPPGQGVIQYF. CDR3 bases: TGTGCCAGCTCACCGCCGGGACAGGGAGTCATTCAGTACTTC.

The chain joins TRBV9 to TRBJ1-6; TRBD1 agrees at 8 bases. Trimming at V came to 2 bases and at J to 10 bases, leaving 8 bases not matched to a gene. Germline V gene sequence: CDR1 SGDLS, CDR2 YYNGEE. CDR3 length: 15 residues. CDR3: CASSVDGTGRSPLHF. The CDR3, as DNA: TGTGCCAGCAGCGTTGATGGGACAGGCCGGTCACCCCTCCACTTT.

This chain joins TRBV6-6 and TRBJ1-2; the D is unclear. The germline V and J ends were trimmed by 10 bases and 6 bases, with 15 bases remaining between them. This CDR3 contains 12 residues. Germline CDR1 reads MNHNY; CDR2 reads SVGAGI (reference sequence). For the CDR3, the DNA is TGTGCCACCGGGAAGGGTCGCGATGGCTACACCTTC. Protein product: CATGKGRDGYTF.

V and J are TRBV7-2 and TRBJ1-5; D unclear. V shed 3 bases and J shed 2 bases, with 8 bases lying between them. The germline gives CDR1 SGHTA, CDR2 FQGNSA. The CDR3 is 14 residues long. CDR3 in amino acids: CASSLGMGNQPQHF. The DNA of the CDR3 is TGTGCCAGCAGCTTGGGCATGGGCAATCAGCCCCAGCATTTT.

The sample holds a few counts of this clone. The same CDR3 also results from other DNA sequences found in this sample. CDR3 coding DNA: TGTGCCAGCAGTGCCGGGACAGCGAACACTGAAGCTTTCTTT. This translates into CASSAGTANTEAFF. The chain carries TRBV9 and TRBJ1-1; 7 nucleotides match TRBD1. The V and J ends lost 5 bases and 1 base, in that order; junction bases with no gene match: 5. Germline CDR1 SGDLS, CDR2 YYNGEE. The CDR3 totals 14 residues.

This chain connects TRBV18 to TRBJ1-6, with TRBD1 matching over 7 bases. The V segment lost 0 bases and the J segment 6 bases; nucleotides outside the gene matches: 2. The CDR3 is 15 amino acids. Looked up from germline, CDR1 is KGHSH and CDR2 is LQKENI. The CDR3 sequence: CASSPPQGGNSPLHF. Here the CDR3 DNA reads TGTGCCAGCTCACCACCGCAGGGGGGTAATTCACCCCTCCACTTT.

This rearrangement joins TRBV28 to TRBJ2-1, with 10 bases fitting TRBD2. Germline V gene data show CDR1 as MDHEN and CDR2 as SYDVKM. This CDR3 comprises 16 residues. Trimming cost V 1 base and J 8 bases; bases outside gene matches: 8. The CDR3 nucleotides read TGTGCCAGCAGTTTATTCGCTAGCGGGAGTGTCTATGAGCAGTTCTTC. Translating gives CASSLFASGSVYEQFF.

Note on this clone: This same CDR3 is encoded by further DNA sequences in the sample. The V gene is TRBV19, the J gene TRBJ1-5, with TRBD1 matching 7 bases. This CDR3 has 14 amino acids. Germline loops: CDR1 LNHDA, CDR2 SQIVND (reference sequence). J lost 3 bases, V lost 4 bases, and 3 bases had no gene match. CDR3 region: CASSTTGDNQPQHF. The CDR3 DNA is TGTGCCAGTAGTACCACAGGGGACAATCAGCCCCAGCATTTT.

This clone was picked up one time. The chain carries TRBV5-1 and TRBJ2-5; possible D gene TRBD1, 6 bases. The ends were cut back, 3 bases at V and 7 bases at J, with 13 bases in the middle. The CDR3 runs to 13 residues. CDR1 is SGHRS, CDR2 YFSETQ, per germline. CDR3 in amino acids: CASSSRDMGTQYF. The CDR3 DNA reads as TGCGCCAGCAGCTCCCGGGACATGGGGACCCAGTACTTC.

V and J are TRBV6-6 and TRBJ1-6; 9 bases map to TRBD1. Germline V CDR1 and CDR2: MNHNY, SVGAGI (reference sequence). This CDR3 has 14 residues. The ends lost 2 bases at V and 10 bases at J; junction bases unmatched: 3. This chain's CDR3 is CASSYGGQGSPLHF. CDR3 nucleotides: TGTGCCAGCAGTTACGGGGGACAGGGCTCACCCCTCCACTTT.

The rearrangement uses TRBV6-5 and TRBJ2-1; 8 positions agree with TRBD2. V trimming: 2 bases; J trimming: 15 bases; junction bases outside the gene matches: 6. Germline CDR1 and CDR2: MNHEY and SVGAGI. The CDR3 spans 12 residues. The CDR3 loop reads CASSYGREAPFF. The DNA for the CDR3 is TGTGCCAGCAGTTACGGGCGGGAGGCCCCGTTCTTC.

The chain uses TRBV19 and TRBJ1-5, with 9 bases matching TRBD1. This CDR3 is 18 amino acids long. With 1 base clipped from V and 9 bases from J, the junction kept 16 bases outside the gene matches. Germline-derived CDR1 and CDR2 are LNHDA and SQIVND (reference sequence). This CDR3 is CASSIGSPRTGVFWPQHF. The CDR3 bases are TGTGCCAGTAGTATAGGATCCCCCCGGACAGGGGTTTTTTGGCCCCAGCATTTT.

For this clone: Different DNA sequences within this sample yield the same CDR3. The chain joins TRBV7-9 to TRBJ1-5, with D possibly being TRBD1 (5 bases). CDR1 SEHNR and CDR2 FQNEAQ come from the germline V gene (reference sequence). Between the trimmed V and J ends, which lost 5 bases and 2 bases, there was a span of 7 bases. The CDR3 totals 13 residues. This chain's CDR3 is CASSGGGNQPQHF. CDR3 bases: TGTGCCAGCAGCGGGGGGGGCAATCAGCCCCAGCATTTT.

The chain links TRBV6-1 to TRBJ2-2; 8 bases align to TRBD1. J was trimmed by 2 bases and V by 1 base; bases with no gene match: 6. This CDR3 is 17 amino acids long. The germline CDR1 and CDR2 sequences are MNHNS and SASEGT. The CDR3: CASSEVLGQGNTGELFF. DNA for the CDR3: TGTGCCAGCAGTGAAGTTCTCGGACAGGGTAACACCGGGGAGCTGTTTTTT.

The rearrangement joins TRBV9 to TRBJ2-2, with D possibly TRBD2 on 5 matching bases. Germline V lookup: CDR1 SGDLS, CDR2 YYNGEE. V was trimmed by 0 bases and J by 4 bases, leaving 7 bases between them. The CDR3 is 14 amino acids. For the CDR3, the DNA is TGTGCCAGCAGCGTAGCGGGAACCACCGGGGAGCTGTTTTTT. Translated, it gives CASSVAGTTGELFF.

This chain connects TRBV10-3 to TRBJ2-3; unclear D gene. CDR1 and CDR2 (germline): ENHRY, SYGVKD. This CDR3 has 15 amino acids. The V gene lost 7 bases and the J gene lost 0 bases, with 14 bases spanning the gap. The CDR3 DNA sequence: TGTGCCATCAAAGCTGGGCAGGAAAGCACAGATACGCAGTATTTT. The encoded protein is CAIKAGQESTDTQYF.

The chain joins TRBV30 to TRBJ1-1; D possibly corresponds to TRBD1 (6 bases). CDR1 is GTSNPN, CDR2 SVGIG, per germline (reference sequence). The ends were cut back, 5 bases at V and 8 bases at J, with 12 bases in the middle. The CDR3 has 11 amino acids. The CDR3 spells CAWANRVEAFF. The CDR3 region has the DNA TGTGCCTGGGCCAACAGGGTGGAAGCTTTCTTT. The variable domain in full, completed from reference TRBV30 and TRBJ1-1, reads SQTIHQWPATLVQPVGSPLSLECTVEGTSNPNLYWYRQAAGRGLQLLFYSVGIGQISSEVPQNLSASRPQDRQFILSSKKLLLSDSGFYLCAWANRVEAFFGQGTRLTVV.

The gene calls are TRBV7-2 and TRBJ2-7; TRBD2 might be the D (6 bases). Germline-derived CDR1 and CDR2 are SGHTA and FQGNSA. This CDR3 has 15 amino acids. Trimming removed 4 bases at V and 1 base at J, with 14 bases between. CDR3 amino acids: CASSWDGTFSYEQYF. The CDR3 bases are TGTGCCAGCAGCTGGGACGGGACTTTTTCCTACGAGCAGTACTTC.

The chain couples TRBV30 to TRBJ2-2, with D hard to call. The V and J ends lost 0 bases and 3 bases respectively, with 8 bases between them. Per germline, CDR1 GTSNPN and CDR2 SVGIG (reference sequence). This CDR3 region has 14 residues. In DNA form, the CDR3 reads TGTGCCTGGAGTGTATTCCATGACACCGGGGAGCTGTTTTTT. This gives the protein CAWSVFHDTGELFF.